These T cell receptor beta chains were read from a single sample in a study of cytotoxic CD8 clonotypes in ibrutinib-treated CLL. The repertoire was sequenced with immunoSEQ multiplex PCR; TCRdb's copy has only in-frame clones and lacks some. The table records some 140,000 clones, approximately 90% of them present only once. Sequencing used PBMCs, obtained after 12 months of ibrutinib treatment. Receptors were obtained from a human donor with chronic lymphocytic leukemia. Each CDR3 is given with its conserved first and last residue. Each record gives: V gene, D gene, clone size, CDR3 length, J gene, CDR3 protein, CDR3 DNA. The D gene is left open where the match is weak. Clone size appears in some rows only: once, few, many, or a class for an expanded clone.

TRBV10-3,TRBD1,-,13,TRBJ1-2,CAIRNGTGGGYTF,TGTGCCATCAGAAACGGGACAGGGGGAGGCTACACCTTC
TRBV28,TRBD1,-,15,TRBJ2-7,CASSLSGTGQDEQYF,TGTGCCAGCAGTTTATCCGGGACAGGCCAAGACGAGCAGTACTTC
TRBV14,-,-,15,TRBJ2-3,CASSQGTPNTDTQYF,TGTGCCAGCAGCCAAGGGACTCCGAACACAGATACGCAGTATTTT
TRBV19,-,-,14,TRBJ1-5,CASRGPMGNQPQHF,TGTGCCAGTAGAGGACCCATGGGCAATCAGCCCCAGCATTTT
TRBV18,-,-,15,TRBJ1-5,CASSPEGLGNQPQHF,TGTGCCAGCTCACCAGAGGGGCTAGGCAATCAGCCCCAGCATTTT
TRBV13,-,-,17,TRBJ1-1,CASSSGLSREPRPEAFF,TGTGCCAGCAGCTCCGGACTAAGCCGGGAGCCCCGTCCTGAAGCTTTCTTT
TRBV5-4,-,-,16,TRBJ2-3,CASSLPGVGSTDTQYF,TGTGCCAGCAGCTTGCCGGGGGTAGGAAGCACAGATACGCAGTATTTT
TRBV28,-,-,14,TRBJ1-2,CASSSTGTLVGYTF,TGTGCCAGCAGTTCGACCGGGACCCTCGTAGGCTACACCTTC
TRBV7-2,TRBD2,-,15,TRBJ2-3,CASSLAGGPSDTQYF,TGTGCCAGCAGCCTAGCGGGAGGGCCGTCAGATACGCAGTATTTT
TRBV7-8,-,-,13,TRBJ2-1,CASSLPSYNEQFF,TGTGCCAGCAGCCTCCCTAGTTACAATGAGCAGTTCTTC
TRBV18,-,-,13,TRBJ2-2,CASSGIVSGELFF,TGTGCCAGCTCCGGGATTGTGTCCGGGGAGCTGTTTTTT
TRBV28,TRBD1,once,14,TRBJ2-7,CASSWTGKSYEQYF,TGTGCCAGCAGTTGGACAGGGAAGTCCTACGAGCAGTACTTC
TRBV6-5,-,-,16,TRBJ2-2,CASSYRHGHYPGELFF,TGTGCCAGCAGTTATAGGCATGGGCACTACCCCGGGGAGCTGTTTTTT
TRBV18,TRBD2,-,15,TRBJ2-7,CASSPPTSGTYEQYF,TGTGCCAGCTCACCACCTACTAGCGGGACATACGAGCAGTACTTC
TRBV19,-,-,14,TRBJ2-1,CASSMGQGVNEQFF,TGTGCCAGTAGTATGGGTCAGGGAGTCAATGAGCAGTTCTTC
TRBV29-1,-,-,12,TRBJ2-5,CSITDGAETQYF,TGCAGCATTACGGACGGTGCGGAGACCCAGTACTTC
TRBV7-9,-,-,13,TRBJ2-5,CASSLAVWETQYF,TGTGCCAGCAGCTTAGCGGTGTGGGAGACCCAGTACTTC
TRBV7-3,-,-,16,TRBJ2-1,CASSFIGGDSYNEQFF,TGTGCCAGCAGCTTTATAGGCGGGGACTCCTACAATGAGCAGTTCTTC
TRBV9,TRBD2,-,16,TRBJ2-3,CASSVVAGGQGDTQYF,TGTGCCAGCAGCGTAGTAGCGGGAGGGCAAGGAGATACGCAGTATTTT
TRBV4-2,-,-,13,TRBJ1-1,CASSTQGGTEAFF,TGTGCCAGCAGCACACAGGGAGGCACTGAAGCTTTCTTT
TRBV11-3,TRBD1,-,16,TRBJ1-1,CASSLGRGTGFTEAFF,TGTGCCAGCAGCTTAGGTCGCGGGACAGGGTTCACTGAAGCTTTCTTT
TRBV4-3,-,-,14,TRBJ2-2,CASSLSPNTGELFF,TGCGCCAGCAGCCTATCACCCAACACCGGGGAGCTGTTTTTT
TRBV15,TRBD2,-,20,TRBJ2-3,CATSGPGLARWGTSTDTQYF,TGTGCCACCAGCGGACCGGGACTAGCGAGGTGGGGTACTAGCACAGATACGCAGTATTTT
TRBV7-3,-,once,15,TRBJ2-2,CASSPGTQSDGELFF,TGTGCCAGCAGCCCCGGGACCCAGTCGGACGGGGAGCTGTTTTTT
TRBV28,-,-,14,TRBJ2-7,CASSSGQFPYEQYF,TGTGCCAGCAGCTCCGGACAGTTCCCCTACGAGCAGTACTTC
TRBV28,TRBD1,-,14,TRBJ2-7,CASSLSSGGFEQYF,TGTGCCAGCAGTTTAAGCTCAGGGGGCTTCGAGCAGTACTTC
TRBV19,-,few,12,TRBJ1-2,CASSAKLYGYTF,TGTGCCAGTAGTGCAAAGTTGTATGGCTACACCTTC
TRBV7-3,-,-,14,TRBJ2-3,CASSLRADGGTQYF,TGTGCCAGCAGCTTAAGGGCCGACGGCGGTACGCAGTATTTT
TRBV6-5,TRBD2,-,16,TRBJ2-2,CASSYGSGTHTGELFF,TGTGCCAGCAGTTACGGAAGCGGGACCCACACCGGGGAGCTGTTTTTT
TRBV18,-,-,15,TRBJ1-1,CASSPPFQGRTEAFF,TGTGCCAGCTCACCACCATTTCAGGGAAGGACTGAAGCTTTCTTT
TRBV19,-,once,13,TRBJ2-2,CASNPWGDGELFF,TGTGCCAGTAACCCCTGGGGGGACGGGGAGCTGTTTTTT
TRBV2,-,-,15,TRBJ2-7,CASSLGVLTSYEQYF,TGTGCCAGCTCCTTGGGGGTTCTGACCTCCTACGAGCAGTACTTC
TRBV6-5,-,-,13,TRBJ2-7,CASSAYPGAEQYF,TGTGCCAGCAGTGCTTATCCTGGAGCCGAGCAGTACTTC
TRBV9,-,-,16,TRBJ2-5,CASSALAPTGVETQYF,TGTGCCAGCAGCGCATTAGCCCCGACAGGTGTAGAGACCCAGTACTTC
TRBV20-1,-,-,11,TRBJ2-1,CSGSGYNEQFF,TGCAGTGGTAGCGGTTACAATGAGCAGTTCTTC
TRBV19,-,-,17,TRBJ2-4,CASSISLVVGGKNIQYF,TGTGCCAGTAGTATTAGCCTCGTTGTGGGGGGCAAAAACATTCAGTACTTC
TRBV4-1,TRBD1,-,17,TRBJ2-2,CASSQETGMGNTGELFF,TGCGCCAGCAGCCAAGAGACAGGGATGGGGAACACCGGGGAGCTGTTTTTT
TRBV19,-,-,15,TRBJ1-3,CASSISHRGGNTIYF,TGTGCCAGTAGTATCTCGCACAGAGGTGGAAACACCATATATTTT
TRBV13,-,few,12,TRBJ2-2,CASSLGNGELFF,TGTGCCAGCAGCTTAGGGAACGGGGAGCTGTTTTTT
TRBV28,-,-,16,TRBJ1-2,CASSFLDGLLLYGYTF,TGTGCCAGCAGTTTCCTGGACGGCTTACTCCTCTATGGCTACACCTTC
TRBV5-1,-,-,14,TRBJ2-1,CASSPQPEYNEQFF,TGCGCCAGCAGCCCCCAGCCAGAGTACAATGAGCAGTTCTTC
TRBV5-1,-,-,15,TRBJ2-5,CASSSEVGYQETQYF,TGCGCCAGCAGCTCAGAGGTGGGGTACCAAGAGACCCAGTACTTC
TRBV6-5,-,-,12,TRBJ1-2,CASSLRGDGYTF,TGTGCCAGCAGTCTCAGAGGGGATGGCTACACCTTC
TRBV28,-,-,15,TRBJ2-1,CASSFGTLSYNEQFF,TGTGCCAGCAGTTTCGGGACTCTCTCCTACAATGAGCAGTTCTTC
TRBV2,TRBD1,-,14,TRBJ1-5,CASRGTGPRQPQHF,TGTGCCAGCAGGGGGACAGGGCCCCGGCAGCCCCAGCATTTT
TRBV6-5,TRBD1,-,16,TRBJ2-7,CASSLSARQGTYEQYF,TGTGCCAGCAGTTTAAGCGCAAGACAGGGAACCTACGAGCAGTACTTC
TRBV19,TRBD1,-,13,TRBJ2-7,CASTGQGSYEQYF,TGTGCCAGTACGGGACAGGGGTCCTACGAGCAGTACTTC
TRBV6-5,TRBD1,-,14,TRBJ1-2,CASSFQGGKDGYTF,TGTGCCAGCAGTTTTCAGGGGGGAAAGGATGGCTACACCTTC
TRBV13,TRBD2,-,19,TRBJ2-5,CASSPPRASGSRDQETQYF,TGTGCCAGCAGCCCACCCCGGGCTAGCGGGAGTAGAGACCAAGAGACCCAGTACTTC
TRBV6-4,TRBD2,-,14,TRBJ2-3,CATSSGSGTDTQYF,TGTGCCACCAGTAGCGGGAGTGGTACAGATACGCAGTATTTT
TRBV6-4,-,-,15,TRBJ2-6,CASSEQNSGANVLTF,TGTGCCAGCAGTGAACAGAACTCTGGGGCCAACGTCCTGACTTTC
TRBV27,TRBD1,once,15,TRBJ1-1,CASSLVQGVHTEAFF,TGTGCCAGCAGTTTAGTTCAGGGGGTTCACACTGAAGCTTTCTTT
TRBV18,-,-,15,TRBJ2-1,CASSPLVSSYNEQFF,TGTGCCAGCTCACCATTGGTAAGCTCCTACAATGAGCAGTTCTTC
TRBV7-3,-,-,13,TRBJ2-5,CASSLEGGQTQYF,TGTGCCAGCAGCTTAGAGGGAGGACAGACCCAGTACTTC
TRBV6-5,-,-,12,TRBJ1-5,CASRMSNQPQHF,TGTGCCAGCAGGATGAGCAATCAGCCCCAGCATTTT
TRBV6-5,-,-,15,TRBJ2-7,CASSRGTKKPYEQYF,TGTGCCAGCAGTCGAGGCACAAAAAAGCCCTACGAGCAGTACTTC
TRBV5-1,-,-,12,TRBJ1-4,CASSRANEKLFF,TGCGCCAGCAGTAGAGCTAATGAAAAACTGTTTTTT
TRBV5-6,-,-,15,TRBJ1-1,CASSQLGQLNTEAFF,TGTGCCAGCAGCCAACTAGGACAGTTGAACACTGAAGCTTTCTTT
TRBV4-2,-,-,14,TRBJ1-2,CASSQEETGYGYTF,TGTGCCAGCAGCCAAGAGGAGACGGGTTATGGCTACACCTTC